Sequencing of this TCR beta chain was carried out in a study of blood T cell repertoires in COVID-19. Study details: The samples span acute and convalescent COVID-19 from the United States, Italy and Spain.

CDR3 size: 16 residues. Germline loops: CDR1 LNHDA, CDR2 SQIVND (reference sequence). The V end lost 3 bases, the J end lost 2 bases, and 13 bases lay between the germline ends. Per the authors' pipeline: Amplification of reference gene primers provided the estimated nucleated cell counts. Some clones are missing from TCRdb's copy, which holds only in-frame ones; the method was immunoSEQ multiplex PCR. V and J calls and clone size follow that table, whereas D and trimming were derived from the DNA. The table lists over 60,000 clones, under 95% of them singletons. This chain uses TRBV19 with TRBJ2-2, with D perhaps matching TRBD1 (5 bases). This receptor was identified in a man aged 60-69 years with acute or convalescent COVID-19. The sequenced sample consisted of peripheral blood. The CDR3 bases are TGTGCCAGTAGTATTACAGGTAGCCTAAACACCGGGGAGCTGTTTTTT. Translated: CASSITGSLNTGELFF.